This record covers a single TCR beta chain. The antigen remains undetermined. Use of 60 Vbeta and 13 Jbeta primers characterized the PCR. Sequencing used immunoSEQ multiplex PCR; TCRdb keeps in-frame clones, though not all of them. Of roughly 100,000 clones in the sample, around 80% were seen once. The data were taken from a study of cytomegalovirus exposure and HLA in healthy donors. Study results and limitations: A later analysis appeared to link common viral pathogens to several of the most significant clusters.

The CDR3 is 11 amino acids. The ends were cut back, 3 bases at V and 11 bases at J, with 10 bases in the middle. Germline values: CDR1 MDHEN, CDR2 SYDVKM. Sequenced: PBMCs. The TCR was taken from a woman aged 60-75 years in good health and CMV-seronegative. This rearrangement joins TRBV28 to TRBJ1-1, with D unclear. Here the CDR3 reads CASSLPRLAFF. Here the CDR3 DNA reads TGTGCCAGCAGTTTGCCTAGACTGGCTTTCTTT.